A selection of T cell receptor beta chains follows, all from one sample in a study of CD8+ T cells in alopecia areata. Only in-frame clones appear in the TCRdb table, and some are missing; sequencing was by immunoSEQ multiplex PCR. Of 100,000 to 150,000 clones in the sample, 58% are singletons; the top ten hold roughly 4.8%. The sequencing used CD4+ T cells sorted from blood, collected at week 0. The receptor source for this set is a human donor with alopecia areata. Both conserved end residues are part of each CDR3. A D gene is named only where the DNA matches it firmly. Where a row states a size, it is once, few, many or the class of an expanded clone; other rows omit it.

DNA,CDR3,D,V,J,size
TGTGCCAGCAGCCCTTATGGCGGCCGCCCCTACGAGCAGTACTTC,CASSPYGGRPYEQYF,NA,TRBV5-6,TRBJ2-7,NA
TGTGCCAGCAGCTTAGAGGGTTCGGCGGTTGCTAACTATGGCTACACCTTC,CASSLEGSAVANYGYTF,NA,TRBV11-2,TRBJ1-2,NA
TGTGCCAGCAGCGTAGAGGAAGGTGGCTACACCTTC,CASSVEEGGYTF,NA,TRBV9,TRBJ1-2,once
TGTGCCAGCAGGGACCGTGGGTACGAGCAGTACTTC,CASRDRGYEQYF,NA,TRBV27,TRBJ2-7,NA
TGTGCCAGCAGTCCCCGGGCCACTCGCGATGAGCAGTTCTTC,CASSPRATRDEQFF,NA,TRBV28,TRBJ2-1,NA
TGCGCCAGCAGCAGGGTTACCGGGACTGGGTCATACAATGAGCAGTTCTTC,CASSRVTGTGSYNEQFF,NA,TRBV5-1,TRBJ2-1,NA
TGTGCCAGCAGTTTCCTGGATCCTCCAGATACGCAGTATTTT,CASSFLDPPDTQYF,NA,TRBV28,TRBJ2-3,NA
TGTGCCAGCAGAAAACAAGAGACCCAGTACTTC,CASRKQETQYF,NA,TRBV7-2,TRBJ2-5,NA
TGCAGCGACAGAAGTTCCTATGGCTACACCTTC,CSDRSSYGYTF,NA,TRBV29-1,TRBJ1-2,NA
TGCAGCGTTGAGGAGAATGGCTACACCTTC,CSVEENGYTF,NA,TRBV29-1,TRBJ1-2,NA
TGTGCCAGCAGCTCGGGGGACAGAAACGAGCAGTACTTC,CASSSGDRNEQYF,NA,TRBV5-4,TRBJ2-7,NA
TGTGCCAGCAGTGCAGGACAGGGGAGGGACAATGAGCAGTTCTTC,CASSAGQGRDNEQFF,TRBD1,TRBV2,TRBJ2-1,NA
TGCGCCAGCAGCCCAACCCAATTTGGACAGGGAAGATTCAACGAGCAGTACTTC,CASSPTQFGQGRFNEQYF,TRBD1,TRBV4-1,TRBJ2-7,few
TGTGCCAGCAGCGCCACAGGGGGCCGTGAAGCTTTCTTT,CASSATGGREAFF,TRBD1,TRBV9,TRBJ1-1,once
TGTGCCAGCTCACCCCTCAGGGGGAGAGAGGGAAACATTCAGTACTTC,CASSPLRGREGNIQYF,TRBD1,TRBV18,TRBJ2-4,NA